This entry lists 10 T cell receptor beta chains sequenced from one sample in a study of blood T cell repertoires in COVID-19. The protocol was immunoSEQ multiplex PCR, while the TCRdb copy is restricted to in-frame clones and leaves out a portion. The sample carries about 74,000 clones, about four fifths recorded once. Specimen: peripheral blood. These receptors were taken from a human donor in a cohort sampled during active COVID-19.

This chain joins TRBV7-9 and TRBJ2-7; perhaps TRBD1 as D (5 bases). This CDR3 contains 15 residues. V lost 0 bases and J 2 bases, leaving 11 bases between the germline ends. Germline V gene sequence: CDR1 SEHNR, CDR2 FQNEAQ (reference sequence). The CDR3 DNA reads as TGTGCCAGCAGCTTAGCGGGGCAGATGACCTACGAGCAGTACTTC. Its protein is CASSLAGQMTYEQYF.

CDR3 sequence: CASSSGGRETQYF. The CDR3 coding sequence is TGTGCCAGCAGCAGTGGAGGCCGGGAGACCCAGTACTTC. The chain joins TRBV12-3 or TRBV12-4 to TRBJ2-5; D possibly corresponds to TRBD2 (5 bases). The CDR3 has 13 amino acids. V was trimmed by 6 bases and J by 5 bases, leaving 13 bases between them.

This chain connects TRBV3-1 (or the pseudogene TRBV3-2) to TRBJ1-6; D remains ambiguous. The germline CDR1 and CDR2 sequences are LGHDT and YNNKEL (reference sequence). V was cut by 1 base and J by 3 bases, with 7 bases left in between. This CDR3 comprises 15 residues. Here the CDR3 DNA reads TGTGCCAGCAGCCAAGGAGTCGGCTATAATTCACCCCTCCACTTT. Encoded protein: CASSQGVGYNSPLHF.

The chain uses TRBV2 and TRBJ2-1; 13 bases match TRBD2. V trimming: 8 bases; J trimming: 10 bases; junction bases outside the gene matches: 8. Germline CDR1 SNHLY, CDR2 FYNNEI. The CDR3 length is 14 residues. CDR3 protein: CASGGTSGIMEQFF. Written as DNA, the CDR3 is TGTGCCAGCGGCGGGACTAGCGGGATTATGGAGCAGTTCTTC.

This clone was counted between two and nine times. The V gene is TRBV24-1, the J gene TRBJ2-7; 12 nucleotides agree with TRBD1. J gave up 1 base and V 1 base, and 13 bases lay outside the gene matches. The CDR3 runs 20 residues. Germline CDR1 is KGHDR and CDR2 is SFDVKD. The CDR3 loop reads CATSDLGDRGRASVSYEQYF. The CDR3 DNA reads TGTGCCACCAGTGATTTAGGGGACAGGGGGCGGGCTAGCGTATCCTACGAGCAGTACTTC.

The J gene is TRBJ2-7, the V gene TRBV5-6, with TRBD1 matching 7 bases. CDR3 length: 13 residues. Germline loops: CDR1 SGHDT, CDR2 YYEEEE. V lost 4 bases and J lost 6; bases outside the gene matches: 7. The CDR3 DNA reads TGTGCCAGCAGCAGACCACAGGGGTCCGAGCAGTACTTC. Its protein product is CASSRPQGSEQYF.

The chain combines TRBV12-3 or TRBV12-4 with TRBJ2-3; TRBD1 matches 7 bases. The CDR3 covers 13 residues. With 5 bases clipped from V and 10 bases from J, the junction kept 9 bases outside the gene matches. The CDR3 DNA follows: TGTGCCAGCAGTCCCGGGGACAGCCGTTCGCAGTATTTT. It encodes CASSPGDSRSQYF.

This rearrangement joins TRBV6-4 to TRBJ1-1, with a possible D match to TRBD1 (6 bases). CDR3 size: 15 residues. Trimming removed 2 bases from V and 2 bases from J, with 12 bases in between. Germline-derived CDR1 and CDR2 are MRHNA and SNTAGT. DNA of the CDR3: TGTGCCAGCAGTGACCGCACAGGGACAAACACTGAAGCTTTCTTT. Its protein is CASSDRTGTNTEAFF.

The chain recombines TRBV19 with TRBJ2-7, with 10 positions matching TRBD1. The CDR3 sequence is 16 residues long. Germline CDR1 reads LNHDA; CDR2 reads SQIVND (reference sequence). Trimming took 3 bases from V and 2 from J; bases not matched to a gene: 7. CDR3 protein: CASSMFSGQGTYEQYF. The CDR3 nucleotides read TGTGCCAGTAGTATGTTTTCGGGACAGGGGACCTACGAGCAGTACTTC.

The chain uses TRBV7-2 and TRBJ1-1; D gene unclear. This CDR3 spans 12 amino acids. Trimming removed 2 bases from V and 7 bases from J, with 8 bases in between. Germline lookup yields CDR1 SGHTA and CDR2 FQGNSA. CDR3 loop: CASSLSPDEAFF. CDR3 sequence (DNA): TGTGCCAGCAGCTTATCCCCAGATGAAGCTTTCTTT.